Shown below are 6 T cell receptor beta chains from a single sample sequenced in a study of blood T cell repertoires in COVID-19. Using immunoSEQ multiplex PCR, the repertoire was profiled, and TCRdb retains in-frame clones only, with some absent. This repertoire shows about 320,000 clones, roughly 89% found once; its top ten account for around 4.8%. The sample comprised PBMCs or T cells enriched from blood (not recorded which). Receptors originate from a man in his sixties who had recovered from COVID-19.

The chain uses TRBV20-1 and TRBJ2-7; 7 positions agree with TRBD1. Germline V gene data show CDR1 as DFQATT and CDR2 as SNEGSKA (reference sequence). This CDR3 spans 10 amino acids. V shed 5 bases and J 10 bases; nucleotides not matched to a gene: 5. The CDR3, as DNA: TGCAGTGCTGGTGGGACAGTACAGTACTTC. It yields the protein CSAGGTVQYF.

This chain connects TRBV28 to TRBJ2-1; maybe TRBD1 (6 bases). The CDR3 contains 12 residues. V dropped 5 bases and J dropped 9 bases, with 11 bases sitting between them. From germline, CDR1 is MDHEN and CDR2 SYDVKM. As DNA, the CDR3 is TGTGCCAGCAGTCCCAACAGGGCTGAGCAGTTCTTC. Translating gives CASSPNRAEQFF. The full variable domain, rest sourced from reference TRBV28 and TRBJ2-1, is DVKVTQSSRYLVKRTGEKVFLECVQDMDHENMFWYRQDPGLGLRLIYFSYDVKMKEKGDIPEGYSVSREKKERFSLILESASTNQTSMYLCASSPNRAEQFFGPGTRLTVL.

This chain connects TRBV9 to TRBJ2-7, with TRBD2 matching 8 bases. The CDR3 runs to 14 residues. Germline-derived CDR1 and CDR2 are SGDLS and YYNGEE. Germline trimming cut 2 bases from V and 2 bases from J; bases unmatched to any gene: 3. CDR3 region: CASSVGGGTYEQYF. The DNA for the CDR3 is TGTGCCAGCAGCGTTGGCGGGGGGACCTACGAGCAGTACTTC.

CDR3 nucleotides: TGCGCCAGCAGCTTGCCGGTAGCGGTCTACAATGAGCAGTTCTTC. Translating gives CASSLPVAVYNEQFF. The V gene is TRBV5-1, the J gene TRBJ2-1, with D possibly TRBD2 on 6 matching bases. Per the germline V gene, CDR1 is SGHRS and CDR2 is YFSETQ. Trimming shortened V by 1 base and J by 3 bases, and 11 bases separated the two germline ends. The CDR3 has 15 amino acids.

V is TRBV30 and J is TRBJ1-2; D uncertain. V was shortened by 2 bases and J by 3 bases, with 13 bases between the two germline ends. This CDR3 region has 14 residues. CDR1 is GTSNPN and CDR2 is SVGIG in the germline V gene (reference sequence). The CDR3 sequence is CAWSSTPWDYGYTF. CDR3 DNA: TGTGCCTGGAGTTCGACTCCCTGGGACTATGGCTACACCTTC.

The chain couples TRBV5-4 to TRBJ2-1, with 8 bases that match TRBD2. V dropped 3 bases and J dropped 3; count of bases not matched to a gene: 11. CDR1 is SGHNT and CDR2 is YYREEE in the germline V gene (reference sequence). CDR3 size: 17 residues. CDR3 in DNA: TGTGCCAGCAGCTGGCTTGCAGCGGGAGAGTTCTACAATGAGCAGTTCTTC. This translates into CASSWLAAGEFYNEQFF.